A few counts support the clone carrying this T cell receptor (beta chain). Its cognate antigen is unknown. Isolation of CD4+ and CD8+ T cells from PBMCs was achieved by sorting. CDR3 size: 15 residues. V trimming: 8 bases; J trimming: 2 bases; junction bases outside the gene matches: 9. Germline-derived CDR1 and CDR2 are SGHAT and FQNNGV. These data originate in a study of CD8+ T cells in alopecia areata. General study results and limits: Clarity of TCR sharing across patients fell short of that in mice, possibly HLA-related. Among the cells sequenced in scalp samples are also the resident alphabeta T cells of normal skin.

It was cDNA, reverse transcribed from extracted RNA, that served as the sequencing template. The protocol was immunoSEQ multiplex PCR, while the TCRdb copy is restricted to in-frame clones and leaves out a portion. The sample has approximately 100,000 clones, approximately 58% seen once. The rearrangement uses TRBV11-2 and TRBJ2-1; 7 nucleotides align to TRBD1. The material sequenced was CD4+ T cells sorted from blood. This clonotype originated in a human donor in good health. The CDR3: CASDPTGNPYNEQFF. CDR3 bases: TGTGCCAGCGACCCGACAGGGAACCCCTACAATGAGCAGTTCTTC.